The 6 T cell receptor beta chains in this list originate from one sample, sequenced in a study of T cells in Graves' hyperthyroidism and ophthalmopathy. Researchers took RNA transcripts and amplified the TCR beta CDR3 regions from them. A set of HTBI primers served as the primers for a first-round RT-PCR of the TCR CDR3. One entry per CDR3 protein results from TCRdb running MiXCR on the multiplex PCR reads. The sample lists some 500,000 distinct CDR3 sequences; around 15% were seen once. The sequencing input was blood. The source is a woman between 18 and 29 years old with Graves' hyperthyroidism.

This clonotype was detected ten times or more. J is TRBJ2-2 and V is TRBV2; 8 bases map to TRBD1. The J segment lost 5 bases and the V segment lost 6 bases, leaving 20 bases of the junction unmatched. The CDR3 spans 19 residues. The germline V gene has CDR1 SNHLY and CDR2 FYNNEI. Here the CDR3 DNA reads TGTGCCAGCAGGAATGTAAGGGACAGGCGTCGGAGGGAGACCGGGGAGCTGTTTTTT. The encoded protein is CASRNVRDRRRRETGELFF.

The chain employs TRBV13 and TRBJ2-5; 14 bases align to TRBD2. The germline V gene encodes CDR1 PRHDT and CDR2 FYEKMQ (reference sequence). The junction had 9 bases not matched to a gene; V was cut back by 4 bases and J by 14 bases. CDR3 size: 14 residues. The CDR3, as DNA: TGTGCCAGCAGCTATGGGACTAGCGGGAGTTATCGCTACTTC. Protein: CASSYGTSGSYRYF.

This rearrangement joins TRBV11-2 to TRBJ2-5; a possible D gene is TRBD1 (5 bases). Per germline, CDR1 SGHAT and CDR2 FQNNGV. The CDR3 length is 14 residues. The V and J ends lost 3 bases and 4 bases respectively, with 12 bases between them. CDR3 protein: CASSFVGARETQYF. CDR3 coding DNA: TGTGCCAGCAGCTTCGTAGGGGCCCGAGAGACCCAGTACTTC. Full variable domain (outside the CDR3, taken from reference TRBV11-2 and TRBJ2-5): EAGVAQSPRYKIIEKRQSVAFWCNPISGHATLYWYQQILGQGPKLLIQFQNNGVVDDSQLPKDRFSAERLKGVDSTLKIQPAKLEDSAVYLCASSFVGARETQYFGPGTRLLVL.

This chain links TRBV5-1 with TRBJ2-3; D unclear. Germline values: CDR1 SGHRS, CDR2 YFSETQ. CDR3 length: 14 residues. Trimming stripped 0 bases from V and 6 bases from J, with 11 bases between. CDR3 protein: CASSLEPLGDTQYF. CDR3 DNA sequence: TGCGCCAGCAGCTTGGAGCCGCTGGGGGATACGCAGTATTTT.

This clonotype was detected many times. The chain carries TRBV5-1 and TRBJ1-1; no clear D gene. CDR3 length: 13 residues. The germline V and J ends were trimmed by 6 bases and 1 base, with 10 bases remaining between them. Germline assignment: CDR1 SGHRS and CDR2 YFSETQ. The CDR3 sequence: CASKAGKNTEAFF. The CDR3 coding sequence is TGCGCCAGCAAAGCGGGAAAGAACACTGAAGCTTTCTTT.

A single count supports this clonotype. This chain connects TRBV20-1 to TRBJ2-3, with a tentative D call TRBD2 (6 bases). The CDR3 length is 14 residues. In germline, CDR1 is DFQATT, CDR2 SNEGSKA (reference sequence). The V and J ends lost 5 bases and 2 bases respectively, with 14 bases between them. The CDR3 spells CSAGGSGHTDTQYF. CDR3 nucleotides: TGCAGTGCTGGCGGTAGCGGCCACACAGATACGCAGTATTTT.